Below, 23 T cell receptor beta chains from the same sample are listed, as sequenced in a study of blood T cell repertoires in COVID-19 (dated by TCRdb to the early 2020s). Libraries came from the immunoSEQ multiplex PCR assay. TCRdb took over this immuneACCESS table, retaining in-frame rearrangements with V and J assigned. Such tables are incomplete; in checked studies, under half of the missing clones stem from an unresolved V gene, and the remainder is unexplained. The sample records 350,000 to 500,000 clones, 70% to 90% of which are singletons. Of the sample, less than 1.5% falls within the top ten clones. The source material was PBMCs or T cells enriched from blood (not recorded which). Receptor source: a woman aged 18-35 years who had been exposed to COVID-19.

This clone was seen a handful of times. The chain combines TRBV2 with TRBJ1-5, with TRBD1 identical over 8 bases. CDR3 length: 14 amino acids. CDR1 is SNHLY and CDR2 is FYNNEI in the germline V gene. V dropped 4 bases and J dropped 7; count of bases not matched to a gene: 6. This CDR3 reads CASSGSGGGQPQHF. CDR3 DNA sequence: TGTGCCAGCAGTGGGTCAGGGGGCGGACAGCCCCAGCATTTT.

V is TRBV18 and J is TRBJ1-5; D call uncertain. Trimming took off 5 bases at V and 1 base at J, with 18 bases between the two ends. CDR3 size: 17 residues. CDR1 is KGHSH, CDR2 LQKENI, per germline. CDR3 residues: CASSTRASGLSNQPQHF. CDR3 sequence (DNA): TGTGCCAGCTCAACTCGAGCGTCCGGCCTCAGCAATCAGCCCCAGCATTTT.

Written as DNA, the CDR3 is TGTGCCAGCTCTGGTTTAGCCGCTGAGCAGTTCTTC. Translating gives CASSGLAAEQFF. The genes are TRBV2 and TRBJ2-1, with D unresolved. Germline V gene data show CDR1 as SNHLY and CDR2 as FYNNEI. The CDR3 extends over 12 amino acids. Trimming shortened V by 8 bases and J by 9 bases, and 14 bases separated the two germline ends.

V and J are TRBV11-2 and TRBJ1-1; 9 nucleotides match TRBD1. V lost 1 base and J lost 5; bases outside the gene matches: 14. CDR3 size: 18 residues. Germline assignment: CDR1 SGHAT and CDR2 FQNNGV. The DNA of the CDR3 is TGTGCCAGCAGCTTAGCTAACCTCAGGACAGGGGTTGAGACTGAAGCTTTCTTT. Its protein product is CASSLANLRTGVETEAFF.

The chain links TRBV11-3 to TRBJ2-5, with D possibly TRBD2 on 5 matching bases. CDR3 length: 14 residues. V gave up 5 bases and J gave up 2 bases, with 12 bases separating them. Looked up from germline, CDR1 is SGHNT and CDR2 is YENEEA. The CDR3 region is CASSPDTGQETQYF. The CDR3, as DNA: TGTGCCAGCAGCCCAGATACGGGGCAAGAGACCCAGTACTTC.

The CDR3, as DNA: TGTGCCAGTACCTCGGGGGGGTTGAAGACCCAGTACTTC. This codes for CASTSGGLKTQYF. The chain carries TRBV19 and TRBJ2-5, with 8 positions matching TRBD2. CDR3 length: 13 residues. Germline V gene data show CDR1 as LNHDA and CDR2 as SQIVND (reference sequence). J was trimmed by 6 bases and V by 7 bases; bases with no gene match: 7.

In DNA form, the CDR3 reads TGTGCCAGCAGCTCTAGCGGGGGGGTAGATACGCAGTATTTT. It translates to CASSSSGGVDTQYF. The rearrangement joins TRBV11-3 to TRBJ2-3, with 12 nucleotides matching TRBD2. V was pared by 4 bases and J by 5 bases, with 1 base of the junction left unmatched. CDR3 size: 14 residues. CDR1 is SGHNT and CDR2 is YENEEA in the germline V gene.

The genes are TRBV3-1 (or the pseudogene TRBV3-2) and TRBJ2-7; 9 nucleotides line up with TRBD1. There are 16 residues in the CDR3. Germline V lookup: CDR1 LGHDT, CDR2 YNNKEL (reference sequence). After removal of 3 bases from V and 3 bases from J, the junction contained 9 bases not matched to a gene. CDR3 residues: CASSQTSGTGNYEQYF. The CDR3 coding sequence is TGTGCCAGCAGCCAGACCTCCGGGACAGGGAACTACGAGCAGTACTTC.

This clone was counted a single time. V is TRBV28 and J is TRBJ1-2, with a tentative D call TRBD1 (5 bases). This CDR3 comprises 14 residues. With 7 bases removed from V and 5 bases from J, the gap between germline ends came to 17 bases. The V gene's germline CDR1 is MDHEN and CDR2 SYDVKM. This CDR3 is CASTFQRTLYGYTF. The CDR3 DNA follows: TGTGCCAGCACCTTTCAAAGGACACTATATGGCTACACCTTC.

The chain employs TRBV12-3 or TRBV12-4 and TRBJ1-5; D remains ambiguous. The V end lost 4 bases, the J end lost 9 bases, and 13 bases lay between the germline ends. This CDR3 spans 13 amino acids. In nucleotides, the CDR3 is TGTGCCAGCAGTTCCTCCGAGAGGTCGCCCCAGCATTTT. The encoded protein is CASSSSERSPQHF.

The CDR3 bases are TGTGCCAGCAGCGCTAGATCCGGGACTAGCGGGTTCGAGCAGTACTTC. Translating gives CASSARSGTSGFEQYF. The genes are TRBV9 and TRBJ2-7; 12 positions agree with TRBD2. The germline CDR1 and CDR2 sequences are SGDLS and YYNGEE. CDR3 size: 16 residues. With 3 bases clipped from V and 6 bases from J, the junction kept 10 bases outside the gene matches. The whole variable domain, filled in from reference TRBV9 and TRBJ2-7, reads DSGVTQTPKHLITATGQRVTLRCSPRSGDLSVYWYQQSLDQGLQFLIQYYNGEERAKGNILERFSAQQFPDLHSELNLSSLELGDSALYFCASSARSGTSGFEQYFGPGTRLTVT.

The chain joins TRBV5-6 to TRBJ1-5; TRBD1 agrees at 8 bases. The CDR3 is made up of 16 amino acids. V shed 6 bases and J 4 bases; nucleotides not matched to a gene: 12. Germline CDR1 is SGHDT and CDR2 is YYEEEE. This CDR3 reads CASTLGHGTGNQPQHF. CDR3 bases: TGTGCCAGCACCCTCGGTCACGGGACAGGAAATCAGCCCCAGCATTTT.

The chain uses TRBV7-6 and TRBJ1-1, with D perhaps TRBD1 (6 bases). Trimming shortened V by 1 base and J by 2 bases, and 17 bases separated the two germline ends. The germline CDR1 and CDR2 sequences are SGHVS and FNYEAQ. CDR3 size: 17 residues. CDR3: CASSLGLGASINTEAFF. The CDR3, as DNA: TGTGCCAGCAGCTTAGGGTTGGGGGCCTCGATAAACACTGAAGCTTTCTTT.

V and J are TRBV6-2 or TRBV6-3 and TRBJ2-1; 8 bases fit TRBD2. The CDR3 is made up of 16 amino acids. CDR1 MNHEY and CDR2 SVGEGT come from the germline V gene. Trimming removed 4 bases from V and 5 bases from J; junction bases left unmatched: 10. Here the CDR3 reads CASSFYKAGDHNEQFF. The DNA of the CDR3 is TGTGCCAGCAGTTTCTACAAAGCGGGGGATCACAATGAGCAGTTCTTC.

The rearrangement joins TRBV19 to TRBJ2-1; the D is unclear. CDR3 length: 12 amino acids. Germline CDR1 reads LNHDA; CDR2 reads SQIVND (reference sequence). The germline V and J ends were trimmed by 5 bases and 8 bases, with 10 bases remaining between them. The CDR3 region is CASSPRLDEQFF. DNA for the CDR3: TGTGCCAGTAGTCCCCGGTTGGATGAGCAGTTCTTC.

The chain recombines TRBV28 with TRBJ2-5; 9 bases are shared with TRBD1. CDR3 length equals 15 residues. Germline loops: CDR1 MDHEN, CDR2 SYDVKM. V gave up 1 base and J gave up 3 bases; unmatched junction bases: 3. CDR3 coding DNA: TGTGCCAGCAGTTTATTCGGGACAGGGAAAGAGACCCAGTACTTC. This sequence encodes CASSLFGTGKETQYF. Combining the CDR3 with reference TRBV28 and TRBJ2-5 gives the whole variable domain DVKVTQSSRYLVKRTGEKVFLECVQDMDHENMFWYRQDPGLGLRLIYFSYDVKMKEKGDIPEGYSVSREKKERFSLILESASTNQTSMYLCASSLFGTGKETQYFGPGTRLLVL.

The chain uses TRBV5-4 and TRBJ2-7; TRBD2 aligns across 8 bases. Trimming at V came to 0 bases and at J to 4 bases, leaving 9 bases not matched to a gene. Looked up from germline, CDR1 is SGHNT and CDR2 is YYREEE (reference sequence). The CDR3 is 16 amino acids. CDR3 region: CASSLGTGRAVYEQYF. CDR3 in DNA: TGTGCCAGCAGCTTGGGGACCGGGAGGGCCGTTTACGAGCAGTACTTC.

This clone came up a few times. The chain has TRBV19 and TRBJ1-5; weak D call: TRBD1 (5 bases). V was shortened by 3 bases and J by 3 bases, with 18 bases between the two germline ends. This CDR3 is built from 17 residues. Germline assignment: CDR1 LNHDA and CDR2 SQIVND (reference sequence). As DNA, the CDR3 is TGTGCCAGTAGTATGGGGGGGGACCGAGAAGTCAATCAGCCCCAGCATTTT. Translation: CASSMGGDREVNQPQHF. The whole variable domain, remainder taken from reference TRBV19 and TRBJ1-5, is DGGITQSPKYLFRKEGQNVTLSCEQNLNHDAMYWYRQDPGQGLRLIYYSQIVNDFQKGDIAEGYSVSREKKESFPLTVTSAQKNPTAFYLCASSMGGDREVNQPQHFGDGTRLSIL.

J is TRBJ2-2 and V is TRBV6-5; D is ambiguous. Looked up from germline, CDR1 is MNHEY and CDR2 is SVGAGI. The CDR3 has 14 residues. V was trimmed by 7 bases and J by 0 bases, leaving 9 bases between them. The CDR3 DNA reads TGTGCCAGCACTTCGGTTCCGAACACCGGGGAGCTGTTTTTT. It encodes CASTSVPNTGELFF.

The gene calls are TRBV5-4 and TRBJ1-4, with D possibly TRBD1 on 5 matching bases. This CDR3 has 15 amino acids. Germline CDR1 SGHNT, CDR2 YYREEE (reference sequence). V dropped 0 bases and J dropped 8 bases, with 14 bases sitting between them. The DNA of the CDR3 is TGTGCCAGCAGCTTGGCCGGCAGGGAGGGGGAAAAACTGTTTTTT. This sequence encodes CASSLAGREGEKLFF.

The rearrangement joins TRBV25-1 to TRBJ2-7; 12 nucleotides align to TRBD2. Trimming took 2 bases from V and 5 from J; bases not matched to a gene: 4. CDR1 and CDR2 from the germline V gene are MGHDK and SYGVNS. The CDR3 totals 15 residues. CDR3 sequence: CASSERLAGDDEQYF. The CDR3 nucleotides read TGTGCCAGCAGTGAACGACTAGCGGGAGACGACGAGCAGTACTTC.

CDR3 sequence: CAKGAGGGNTIYF. The CDR3 DNA reads as TGTGCCAAGGGGGCCGGCGGGGGAAACACCATATATTTT. The rearrangement joins TRBV30 to TRBJ1-3; 7 bases are a match to TRBD1. This CDR3 has 13 residues. The V and J ends lost 8 bases and 4 bases, in that order; junction bases with no gene match: 8. Germline V gene data show CDR1 as GTSNPN and CDR2 as SVGIG (reference sequence).

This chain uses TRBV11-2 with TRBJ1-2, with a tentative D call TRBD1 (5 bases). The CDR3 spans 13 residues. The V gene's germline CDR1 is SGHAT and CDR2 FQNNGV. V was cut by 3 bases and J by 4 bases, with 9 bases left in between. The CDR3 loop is CASSFGGGYGYTF. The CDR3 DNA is TGTGCCAGCAGCTTTGGGGGGGGCTATGGCTACACCTTC.